A single sample is the source of the 30 T cell receptor beta chains below, sequenced in a study of shared clonotypes between healthy human individuals. Here immunoSEQ multiplex PCR was the method, and the copy in TCRdb shows in-frame clones only, minus some. Here the sample spans approximately 2.5 million clones, 93% being singletons. Source material: naive CD4+ T cells from PBMCs. This sample's subset: CD45RA+ positively selected. Receptors originate from a man younger than 35 in good health. Some clones in this sample may be carry-over from other donors' samples.

This chain joins TRBV11-2 and TRBJ2-7; weak D call: TRBD1 (5 bases). The CDR3 spans 14 residues. V was pared by 5 bases and J by 6 bases, with 17 bases between. CDR1 is SGHAT, CDR2 FQNNGV, per germline. The CDR3 DNA reads TGTGCCAGCAGCCCCATGCAGGGTTGGGGCGAGCAGTACTTC. Translation gives CASSPMQGWGEQYF. The whole variable domain, remainder taken from reference TRBV11-2 and TRBJ2-7, is EAGVAQSPRYKIIEKRQSVAFWCNPISGHATLYWYQQILGQGPKLLIQFQNNGVVDDSQLPKDRFSAERLKGVDSTLKIQPAKLEDSAVYLCASSPMQGWGEQYFGPGTRLTVT.

V is TRBV10-1 and J is TRBJ1-4; D not certain. Trimming took off 0 bases at V and 10 bases at J, with 9 bases between the two ends. The length of the CDR3 is 13 residues. Germline V gives CDR1 WNHNN, CDR2 SYGVQD (reference sequence). This CDR3 is CASSESLAGKLFF. In nucleotides, the CDR3 is TGCGCCAGCAGTGAGTCTCTGGCAGGAAAACTGTTTTTT.

The rearrangement joins TRBV5-5 to TRBJ2-2; 9 bases map to TRBD2. This CDR3 contains 16 residues. V lost 0 bases and J lost 1; bases outside the gene matches: 1. Germline assignment: CDR1 SGHKS and CDR2 YYEKEE (reference sequence). The CDR3 coding sequence is TGTGCCAGCAGCTTGGGACTAGCGGAGAACACCGGGGAGCTGTTTTTT. Translating gives CASSLGLAENTGELFF.

This chain uses TRBV2 with TRBJ2-2; 9 bases fit TRBD1. Trimming at V came to 5 bases and at J to 5 bases, leaving 6 bases not matched to a gene. The CDR3 has 15 residues. Germline CDR1 SNHLY, CDR2 FYNNEI. CDR3 residues: CASSNSGTGTGELFF. DNA for the CDR3: TGTGCCAGCAGTAACTCCGGGACAGGGACCGGGGAGCTGTTTTTT.

Of note for this clone: Other DNA sequences in this sample translate to the same CDR3. The gene calls are TRBV18 and TRBJ1-1; no clear D. The CDR3 is 12 residues long. Germline V CDR1 and CDR2: KGHSH, LQKENI. Trimming shortened V by 3 bases and J by 2 bases, and 4 bases separated the two germline ends. The CDR3 loop reads CASSPLNTEAFF. The DNA of the CDR3 is TGTGCCAGCTCACCCCTAAACACTGAAGCTTTCTTT.

V and J are TRBV28 and TRBJ2-5, with 9 nucleotides matching TRBD2. Germline CDR1 is MDHEN and CDR2 is SYDVKM. The CDR3 spans 13 residues. V gave up 7 bases and J gave up 4 bases; unmatched junction bases: 4. The CDR3 nucleotides read TGTGCCAGCATGGGCGGGGGGGTAGAGACCCAGTACTTC. Translating it yields CASMGGGVETQYF.

V is TRBV4-1 and J is TRBJ2-2; 13 bases fit TRBD2. The CDR3 has 16 amino acids. The trim removed 3 bases at V and 5 bases at J, leaving 3 bases unmatched. The germline gives CDR1 MGHRA, CDR2 YSYEKL. Here the CDR3 DNA reads TGCGCCAGCAGCCATACTAGCGGGAGGGGGACCGGGGAGCTGTTTTTT. Translation gives CASSHTSGRGTGELFF.

In regard to this clone: The same CDR3 is also encoded by other DNA sequences in this sample. This sequence joins TRBV10-3 and TRBJ1-1; D is undetermined. The CDR3 contains 13 residues. Trimming took off 6 bases at V and 3 bases at J, with 11 bases between the two ends. Germline-derived CDR1 and CDR2 are ENHRY and SYGVKD. The CDR3 region has the DNA TGTGCCATCAGATTGGATAGGGACACTGAAGCTTTCTTT. It is translated as CAIRLDRDTEAFF.

The chain recombines TRBV28 with TRBJ2-7; D is ambiguous. V was cut by 1 base and J by 5 bases, with 6 bases left in between. Germline loops: CDR1 MDHEN, CDR2 SYDVKM. CDR3 length: 12 residues. CDR3 sequence: CASSLSSHEQYF. CDR3 nucleotide sequence: TGTGCCAGCAGTTTATCCAGCCACGAGCAGTACTTC.

The rearrangement links TRBV9 to TRBJ2-3; TRBD1 agrees at 7 bases. Germline loops: CDR1 SGDLS, CDR2 YYNGEE. V was clipped by 6 bases and J by 4 bases; unmatched bases: 11. The CDR3 spans 15 residues. CDR3 residues: CASTPGTAGSDTQYF. The CDR3 bases are TGTGCCAGCACCCCAGGGACAGCAGGGTCAGATACGCAGTATTTT.

This clone was seen a handful of times. The chain is built from TRBV10-3 and TRBJ1-2; D is ambiguous. This CDR3 comprises 15 residues. Trimming took 3 bases from V and 6 from J, leaving 17 bases between them. Per the germline V gene, CDR1 is ENHRY and CDR2 is SYGVKD. The CDR3 DNA reads TGTGCCATCAGTGACGCGTCCTTGGGTATAGATGGCTACACCTTC. This codes for CAISDASLGIDGYTF.

V and J are TRBV10-1 and TRBJ2-2; 7 bases align to TRBD1. V gave up 7 bases and J gave up 4 bases; unmatched junction bases: 6. The germline V gene encodes CDR1 WNHNN and CDR2 SYGVQD (reference sequence). The CDR3 is made up of 14 amino acids. The CDR3 DNA reads TGCGCCAGCACTTTAGACAGGGTCACCGGGGAGCTGTTTTTT. Translating it yields CASTLDRVTGELFF.

The chain links TRBV4-2 to TRBJ1-2; 10 nucleotides line up with TRBD1. Germline V gene sequence: CDR1 LGHNA, CDR2 YNFKEQ. V trimming: 0 bases; J trimming: 4 bases; junction bases outside the gene matches: 11. The CDR3 consists of 18 residues. In DNA, the CDR3 is TGTGCCAGCAGCCAAGACCTACCGGGACAGGGGAATCCCTATGGCTACACCTTC. This sequence encodes CASSQDLPGQGNPYGYTF.

The J gene is TRBJ2-7, the V gene TRBV6-1, with no clear D. The ends were cut back, 1 base at V and 2 bases at J, with 15 bases in the middle. The CDR3 length is 16 residues. The germline V gene has CDR1 MNHNS and CDR2 SASEGT. The CDR3: CASSEVSTVGPYEQYF. DNA of the CDR3: TGTGCCAGCAGTGAAGTAAGCACGGTGGGCCCCTACGAGCAGTACTTC.

This clone showed up just once. The chain is built from TRBV28 and TRBJ2-7; TRBD2 matches at 7 bases. The CDR3 consists of 15 residues. The J segment lost 0 bases and the V segment lost 3 bases, leaving 5 bases of the junction unmatched. Germline CDR1 is MDHEN and CDR2 is SYDVKM. The CDR3 here is CASSLRDYGSYEQYF. In DNA, the CDR3 is TGTGCCAGCAGTTTGAGGGACTACGGCTCCTACGAGCAGTACTTC.

This chain connects TRBV19 to TRBJ2-5; 11 positions match TRBD2. The CDR3 has 14 residues. Germline values: CDR1 LNHDA, CDR2 SQIVND (reference sequence). The V gene end was trimmed by 6 bases and the J gene end by 4 bases; junction bases not matched to a gene: 4. For the CDR3, the DNA is TGTGCCAGTAGCCCCGGACTAGCGGGAGAGACCCAGTACTTC. Its translation: CASSPGLAGETQYF.

The chain recombines TRBV27 with TRBJ1-3; no definite D call. Germline CDR1 is MNHEY and CDR2 is SMNVEV (reference sequence). The CDR3 has 14 residues. V shed 3 bases and J shed 3 bases, with 9 bases lying between them. The CDR3 region is CASSFLGRGNTIYF. The CDR3 DNA reads TGTGCCAGCAGTTTTTTAGGACGTGGAAACACCATATATTTT.

The chain recombines TRBV19 with TRBJ1-5; D gene uncertain. CDR3 size: 14 residues. CDR1 is LNHDA and CDR2 is SQIVND in the germline V gene (reference sequence). Trimming pared 4 bases from V and 0 bases from J, leaving 7 bases between. The CDR3 DNA follows: TGTGCCAGTAGTAGAAGGAATAGCAATCAGCCCCAGCATTTT. It is translated as CASSRRNSNQPQHF.

V gene TRBV27 combines with J gene TRBJ2-3, with TRBD2 matching 16 bases. This CDR3 region has 18 residues. In germline, CDR1 is MNHEY, CDR2 SMNVEV (reference sequence). Trimming removed 6 bases from V and 1 base from J; junction bases left unmatched: 7. The CDR3 DNA follows: TGTGCCAGCAGCCAATCCGGGACTAGCGGGAGGGGCACAGATACGCAGTATTTT. Translation: CASSQSGTSGRGTDTQYF.

V and J are TRBV14 and TRBJ2-2, with TRBD2 identical over 8 bases. Germline-derived CDR1 and CDR2 are SGHDN and FVKESK. The trim removed 4 bases at V and 3 bases at J, leaving 16 bases unmatched. The CDR3 consists of 19 residues. The CDR3 protein is CASSPWGTRGLRDTGELFF. CDR3 sequence (DNA): TGTGCCAGCAGCCCATGGGGGACTAGAGGTTTACGAGACACCGGGGAGCTGTTTTTT.

Remarks on this clone: This sample includes further DNA sequences coding for the same CDR3. The chain carries TRBV7-2 and TRBJ2-1; D gene ambiguous. The CDR3 is 15 amino acids. Germline CDR1 is SGHTA and CDR2 is FQGNSA. Trimming removed 1 base at V and 0 bases at J, with 7 bases between. The CDR3 loop is CASSLDSSSYNEQFF. The CDR3 DNA reads TGTGCCAGCAGCTTAGACAGCAGCTCCTACAATGAGCAGTTCTTC.

This clone was found once. The chain carries TRBV6-6 and TRBJ1-5; 7 bases are a match to TRBD1. V shed 5 bases and J 4 bases; nucleotides not matched to a gene: 2. The length of the CDR3 is 13 residues. The germline CDR1 and CDR2 sequences are MNHNY and SVGAGI (reference sequence). Here the CDR3 reads CASSKDRNQPQHF. CDR3 sequence (DNA): TGTGCCAGCAGTAAGGACAGGAATCAGCCCCAGCATTTT.

The chain employs TRBV6-5 and TRBJ2-1; D may be TRBD1 or TRBD2 (5 bases each). The germline V gene encodes CDR1 MNHEY and CDR2 SVGAGI. The germline V and J ends were trimmed by 5 bases and 0 bases, with 11 bases remaining between them. The CDR3 length is 15 residues. The CDR3 loop is CASSTRDPSYNEQFF. The CDR3 DNA follows: TGTGCCAGCAGTACCCGGGACCCCTCCTACAATGAGCAGTTCTTC.

A word on this clone: Other DNA sequences of this sample code for an identical CDR3. The chain joins TRBV18 to TRBJ2-3, with 11 bases that match TRBD2. The CDR3 is 15 amino acids. Per the germline V gene, CDR1 is KGHSH and CDR2 is LQKENI. The J segment lost 1 base and the V segment lost 6 bases, leaving 3 bases of the junction unmatched. The CDR3 protein is CASSGLAGGTDTQYF. DNA of the CDR3: TGTGCCAGCTCCGGACTAGCGGGTGGCACAGATACGCAGTATTTT.

The chain is built from TRBV28 and TRBJ2-1; 8 nucleotides match TRBD2. The CDR3 has 17 amino acids. V shed 3 bases and J 7 bases; nucleotides not matched to a gene: 14. Germline V CDR1 and CDR2: MDHEN, SYDVKM. CDR3 sequence (DNA): TGTGCCAGCAGTTTCGGGAGGTGGCGGGAGGTCCGGAATGAGCAGTTCTTC. It codes for CASSFGRWREVRNEQFF. Based on the CDR3 plus reference TRBV28 and TRBJ2-1, the full variable domain is DVKVTQSSRYLVKRTGEKVFLECVQDMDHENMFWYRQDPGLGLRLIYFSYDVKMKEKGDIPEGYSVSREKKERFSLILESASTNQTSMYLCASSFGRWREVRNEQFFGPGTRLTVL.

For this clone: Other DNA sequences in the same sample also yield this CDR3. The chain carries TRBV27 and TRBJ2-5; D not resolved. The V gene lost 4 bases and the J gene lost 4 bases, with 7 bases spanning the gap. CDR3 length equals 12 residues. Germline loops: CDR1 MNHEY, CDR2 SMNVEV (reference sequence). The DNA for the CDR3 is TGTGCCAGCAGTTCCTCCGGAGAGACCCAGTACTTC. This translates into CASSSSGETQYF.

Here the CDR3 reads CASSLGSGSEQYF. The CDR3 DNA is TGCGCCAGCAGCTTAGGTAGCGGGAGCGAGCAGTACTTC. The rearrangement uses TRBV5-1 and TRBJ2-7; 9 bases match TRBD2. Germline loops: CDR1 SGHRS, CDR2 YFSETQ. Germline trimming cut 2 bases from V and 6 bases from J; bases unmatched to any gene: 3. This CDR3 is 13 amino acids long.

This sequence joins TRBV29-1 and TRBJ2-7; D uncertain. The CDR3 has 13 amino acids. V was clipped by 6 bases and J by 2 bases, with 14 bases between them. Germline V gene sequence: CDR1 SQVTM, CDR2 ANQGSEA. DNA for the CDR3: TGCAGCGTCCTCACGTTATTTACCTACGAGCAGTACTTC. Translating gives CSVLTLFTYEQYF.

The rearrangement links TRBV7-9 to TRBJ1-2; D is ambiguous. The germline V gene encodes CDR1 SEHNR and CDR2 FQNEAQ (reference sequence). The V gene lost 3 bases and the J gene lost 3 bases, with 8 bases spanning the gap. The CDR3 length is 13 residues. CDR3 nucleotides: TGTGCCAGCAGCTTCCTCAAGGACTATGGCTACACCTTC. Its translation is CASSFLKDYGYTF. The whole variable domain, filled in from reference TRBV7-9 and TRBJ1-2, reads DTGVSQNPRHKITKRGQNVTFRCDPISEHNRLYWYRQTLGQGPEFLTYFQNEAQLEKSRLLSDRFSAERPKGSFSTLEIQRTEQGDSAMYLCASSFLKDYGYTFGSGTRLTVV.

The V gene is TRBV5-6, the J gene TRBJ2-1, with D maybe TRBD1 (5 bases). This CDR3 has 14 amino acids. Germline V gene data show CDR1 as SGHDT and CDR2 as YYEEEE. V was cut by 0 bases and J by 5 bases, with 9 bases left in between. The CDR3 spells CASSLAIRDNEQFF. CDR3 coding DNA: TGTGCCAGCAGCTTGGCCATCAGGGACAATGAGCAGTTCTTC.